This entry is about one T cell receptor beta chain. This sample was taken from a study of T cell changes during pregnancy in multiple sclerosis. Generated by immunoSEQ multiplex PCR, the TCRdb table keeps only in-frame clones and is missing some. The data contain under 95,000 clones, more than 90% of them singletons. Germline CDR1 SGHRS, CDR2 YFSETQ. J lost 5 bases, V lost 4 bases, and 8 bases had no gene match. The CDR3 loop spans 17 amino acids. Sequencing was performed on peripheral blood, taken in the second trimester of pregnancy. The TCR sequence derives from a female donor with multiple sclerosis, enrolled in a pregnancy study. This rearrangement joins TRBV5-1 to TRBJ2-2, with 13 nucleotides matching TRBD2. This CDR3 reads CASSPNPLAGGTGELFF. The CDR3 DNA follows: TGCGCCAGCAGCCCGAATCCACTAGCGGGGGGGACCGGGGAGCTGTTTTTT.